This T cell receptor beta chain originates from a study of Tregs in tolerant kidney transplant recipients. CDR1 is SGHNT and CDR2 is YENEEA in the germline V gene. This CDR3 is built from 14 residues. V shed 4 bases, J shed 7 bases, and the junction held 7 bases outside the gene matches. As to this clone: The antigen remains undetermined.

The study, taken as a whole, reports: Tolerant patients' donor-specific Tregs expanded beyond overall Tregs, suggesting antigen-driven growth. The small number of patients limits these findings pending further validation. This study did not directly address biological reproducibility. Nucleotide sequences could not be compared across some patients' samples due to primer changes.

The nonmyeloablative bone marrow transplants came from related graft donors, with transient mixed chimerism. The data were produced by immunoSEQ multiplex PCR, yet TCRdb's version contains in-frame clones alone and is incomplete. The sample has tens of thousands of clones, approximately 89% seen once. The sample consisted of CD4+ T cells from blood (PBMCs), taken 6 months after the transplant. The rearrangement links TRBV11-3 to TRBJ1-1; 9 bases agree with TRBD1. This TCR was sampled from a human patient who received a combined kidney and bone marrow transplant. Some T cells may possibly be graft donor cells. The chain's CDR3 is CASSSQGAFSEAFF. CDR3 nucleotides: TGTGCCAGCAGCTCACAGGGGGCGTTCAGTGAAGCTTTCTTT.